Presented here are 32 T cell receptor beta chains from one specimen sequenced in a study of T cell changes during pregnancy in multiple sclerosis. Sequencing was performed with immunoSEQ multiplex PCR; in TCRdb, only in-frame clones are kept and a portion is missing. The table shows roughly 80,000 clones, with 93% occurring only once. The material was peripheral blood, obtained in the second trimester of pregnancy. Receptor source: a female donor with multiple sclerosis, enrolled in a pregnancy study.

The CDR3 reads CASSPQRDSGANVLTF. CDR3 nucleotides: TGTGCCAGCTCACCGCAACGGGACTCTGGGGCCAACGTCCTGACTTTC. The V and J genes are TRBV18 and TRBJ2-6; D perhaps matches TRBD2 (5 bases). Germline V CDR1 and CDR2: KGHSH, LQKENI. The V and J ends lost 3 bases and 0 bases respectively, with 9 bases between them. CDR3 length: 16 residues.

The genes are TRBV6-6 and TRBJ1-1; D is perhaps TRBD1 (5 bases). CDR1 and CDR2 (germline): MNHNY, SVGAGI (reference sequence). The CDR3 consists of 16 residues. Trimming pared 2 bases from V and 8 bases from J, leaving 21 bases between. CDR3 residues: CASSYGTPTGGGEAFF. CDR3 in DNA: TGTGCCAGCAGTTACGGGACCCCCACTGGAGGAGGGGAAGCTTTCTTT.

The CDR3 spells CASSQDNNYGYTF. CDR3 bases: TGCGCCAGCAGCCAAGACAATAACTATGGCTACACCTTC. The chain employs TRBV4-1 and TRBJ1-2; the D is unclear. V lost 0 bases and J 1 base, leaving 3 bases between the germline ends. The CDR3 length is 13 residues. Germline lookup yields CDR1 MGHRA and CDR2 YSYEKL.

V usage is TRBV10-3 and J usage is TRBJ2-7, with TRBD2 matching 8 bases. Germline trimming cut 2 bases from V and 0 bases from J; bases unmatched to any gene: 9. Per germline, CDR1 ENHRY and CDR2 SYGVKD. CDR3 length: 17 amino acids. In DNA, the CDR3 is TGTGCCATCAGTGAGCGAGCGGGGGACGTCCTCTCCTACGAGCAGTACTTC. Its protein is CAISERAGDVLSYEQYF.

The V gene is TRBV7-9, the J gene TRBJ1-6; 7 bases are shared with TRBD1. The germline V gene has CDR1 SEHNR and CDR2 FQNEAQ (reference sequence). The junction had 12 bases not matched to a gene; V was cut back by 1 base and J by 9 bases. This CDR3 comprises 17 residues. The CDR3, as DNA: TGTGCCAGCAGCTTAGTCCCCTACAGGGGAGCAGTTTCACCCCTCCACTTT. Translation: CASSLVPYRGAVSPLHF.

V and J are TRBV6-1 and TRBJ2-7; D possibly corresponds to TRBD1 (6 bases). Germline CDR1 and CDR2: MNHNS and SASEGT. Trimming cost V 4 bases and J 0 bases, with 13 bases left between them. The CDR3 runs 15 residues. The DNA of the CDR3 is TGTGCCAGCAGTGCCTCCGGGACACCCTCCTACGAGCAGTACTTC. Encoded protein: CASSASGTPSYEQYF.

The rearrangement uses TRBV2 and TRBJ2-7; the D gene is possibly TRBD1 (6 bases). This CDR3 region has 14 residues. Germline-derived CDR1 and CDR2 are SNHLY and FYNNEI. V gave up 8 bases and J gave up 2 bases, with 16 bases separating them. CDR3 bases: TGTGCCAGCGGCCCGCAGGGGACCCCCTACGAGCAGTACTTC. Protein sequence: CASGPQGTPYEQYF.

Many counts were recorded for this clone. The CDR3 nucleotides are TGTGCCAGTAGCCGGACAGAATACTTTGAAGCTTTCTTT. It encodes CASSRTEYFEAFF. The chain uses TRBV25-1 and TRBJ1-1; D possibly corresponds to TRBD1 (6 bases). In germline, CDR1 is MGHDK, CDR2 SYGVNS. The CDR3 contains 13 residues. Between the trimmed V and J ends, which lost 9 bases and 7 bases, there was a span of 18 bases.

This clone was observed once. The V call is TRBV27, the J call TRBJ2-5; the D gene is possibly TRBD1 (6 bases). Germline CDR1 reads MNHEY; CDR2 reads SMNVEV (reference sequence). The V gene lost 5 bases and the J gene lost 7 bases, with 20 bases spanning the gap. The CDR3 totals 15 residues. CDR3 DNA sequence: TGTGCCAGCAGTCCAGTGGACAGTCTACTAGGGACCCAGTACTTC. Its translation: CASSPVDSLLGTQYF.

This chain connects TRBV7-6 to TRBJ2-1; 9 bases fit TRBD1. Germline V gives CDR1 SGHVS, CDR2 FNYEAQ. Trimming at V came to 6 bases and at J to 2 bases, leaving 14 bases not matched to a gene. This CDR3 region has 18 residues. The CDR3 DNA reads TGTGCCAGCAGTTCGACCGGGACAGGGATCCCCGCCTACAATGAGCAGTTCTTC. It encodes CASSSTGTGIPAYNEQFF.

The CDR3 is CASSLGDRGSTGELFF. For the CDR3, the DNA is TGCGCCAGCAGCTTGGGGGACAGGGGAAGCACCGGGGAGCTGTTTTTT. The chain uses TRBV5-1 and TRBJ2-2, with TRBD1 matching 10 bases. V lost 0 bases and J lost 4; bases outside the gene matches: 3. Germline V gives CDR1 SGHRS, CDR2 YFSETQ. The CDR3 covers 16 residues.

This chain joins TRBV27 and TRBJ2-1; TRBD2 agrees at 10 bases. The germline gives CDR1 MNHEY, CDR2 SMNVEV (reference sequence). CDR3 length: 15 amino acids. After removal of 6 bases from V and 4 bases from J, the junction contained 6 bases not matched to a gene. In DNA form, the CDR3 reads TGTGCCAGCAGCCTAATAGCGGGGGGATACAATGAGCAGTTCTTC. Translating it yields CASSLIAGGYNEQFF.

The chain has TRBV2 and TRBJ2-7; 7 nucleotides align to TRBD2. The CDR3 extends over 16 amino acids. Trimming cost V 4 bases and J 0 bases; bases outside gene matches: 9. Germline values: CDR1 SNHLY, CDR2 FYNNEI. CDR3 bases: TGTGCCAGCAGTGCGTCGTGGGGAGGGAGCTCCTACGAGCAGTACTTC. Translated: CASSASWGGSSYEQYF.

This clone has a single count. This sequence joins TRBV28 and TRBJ2-1; 7 positions match TRBD2. Looked up from germline, CDR1 is MDHEN and CDR2 is SYDVKM. There are 15 residues in the CDR3. The J segment lost 7 bases and the V segment lost 4 bases, leaving 10 bases of the junction unmatched. The CDR3 region is CASSSSGEKLNEQFF. The CDR3 DNA sequence: TGTGCCAGCAGTTCCAGCGGGGAAAAGCTGAATGAGCAGTTCTTC.

The genes are TRBV4-1 and TRBJ2-7; tentatively, D is TRBD2 (5 bases). The CDR3 is made up of 15 amino acids. Per germline, CDR1 MGHRA and CDR2 YSYEKL. Deletions cut 0 bases from V and 3 bases from J, with 12 bases between. The CDR3 DNA reads TGCGCCAGCAGCCAAGAGGTCCCCCGGGGCTACGAGCAGTACTTC. Translated, it gives CASSQEVPRGYEQYF.

This chain joins TRBV7-9 and TRBJ2-2; 8 nucleotides match TRBD2. With 4 bases clipped from V and 6 bases from J, the junction kept 4 bases outside the gene matches. CDR3 size: 14 residues. Germline V CDR1 and CDR2: SEHNR, FQNEAQ (reference sequence). CDR3 DNA: TGTGCCAGCAGCTCCCTTAGCGGGGCCGGGGAGCTGTTTTTT. Amino acid sequence: CASSSLSGAGELFF.

This clone was counted a single time. The chain recombines TRBV5-8 with TRBJ1-2, with no clear D. Germline V lookup: CDR1 SGHTS, CDR2 YDEGEE. Trimming pared 7 bases from V and 7 bases from J, leaving 8 bases between. The CDR3 length is 10 residues. The CDR3 bases are TGTGCCAGCCTACCCGGTGGCTACACCTTC. It encodes CASLPGGYTF.

V is TRBV5-1 and J is TRBJ2-2, with a tentative D call TRBD1 (6 bases). Germline-derived CDR1 and CDR2 are SGHRS and YFSETQ. The germline V and J ends were trimmed by 4 bases and 1 base, with 11 bases remaining between them. The CDR3 extends over 15 amino acids. CDR3 nucleotides: TGCGCCAGCAGCGGCCGGGACAAGAACACCGGGGAGCTGTTTTTT. This codes for CASSGRDKNTGELFF.

The chain couples TRBV5-6 to TRBJ2-3; 7 bases are shared with TRBD2. The germline CDR1 and CDR2 sequences are SGHDT and YYEEEE. The CDR3 length is 15 residues. V gave up 3 bases and J gave up 2 bases; unmatched junction bases: 6. The CDR3 protein is CASSWSGVNTDTQYF. The CDR3 region has the DNA TGTGCCAGCAGCTGGAGCGGGGTCAACACAGATACGCAGTATTTT.

The chain links TRBV6-1 to TRBJ2-5; TRBD2 aligns across 8 bases. V lost 3 bases to trimming and J lost 0 bases; unmatched junction nucleotides: 6. The germline V gene has CDR1 MNHNS and CDR2 SASEGT. This CDR3 is 16 amino acids long. The CDR3 bases are TGTGCCAGCAGTGATTTGGGCGGGGGGAACCAAGAGACCCAGTACTTC. The encoded protein is CASSDLGGGNQETQYF.

The sample holds a few counts of this clone. This chain uses TRBV6-1 with TRBJ2-1, with D possibly matching TRBD2 (5 bases). The CDR3 runs to 16 residues. CDR1 is MNHNS, CDR2 SASEGT, per germline. V dropped 1 base and J dropped 0 bases, with 10 bases sitting between them. CDR3 sequence: CASSEDVGSSYNEQFF. For the CDR3, the DNA is TGTGCCAGCAGTGAAGATGTGGGGAGCTCCTACAATGAGCAGTTCTTC.

This chain uses TRBV29-1 with TRBJ2-7, with 7 positions matching TRBD2. V trimming: 4 bases; J trimming: 3 bases; junction bases outside the gene matches: 6. This CDR3 has 13 residues. Germline V gives CDR1 SQVTM, CDR2 ANQGSEA. In DNA form, the CDR3 reads TGCAGCGTTGGCGCGGGGGACCACTACGAGCAGTACTTC. It encodes CSVGAGDHYEQYF.

The genes are TRBV14 and TRBJ2-3, with 15 bases aligning to TRBD2. CDR1 SGHDN and CDR2 FVKESK come from the germline V gene. V was pared by 4 bases and J by 3 bases, with 14 bases of the junction left unmatched. The CDR3 runs 20 residues. In DNA, the CDR3 is TGTGCCAGCAGCCCGGGACTGCCGGGACTAGCGGGGGGTGTGACAGATACGCAGTATTTT. It yields the protein CASSPGLPGLAGGVTDTQYF.

The chain carries TRBV5-6 and TRBJ1-2, with D possibly matching TRBD1 (6 bases). Trimming left V 5 bases short and J 7 bases short, with 18 bases between. The CDR3 loop spans 14 amino acids. The germline V gene encodes CDR1 SGHDT and CDR2 YYEEEE. The CDR3, as DNA: TGTGCCAGCAGTCTAGGGTCAGGGGTACTTGGCTACACCTTC. Its translation is CASSLGSGVLGYTF.

V usage is TRBV5-1 and J usage is TRBJ1-1; D perhaps matches TRBD1 (5 bases). Germline assignment: CDR1 SGHRS and CDR2 YFSETQ. The V and J ends lost 1 base and 6 bases respectively, with 13 bases between them. The CDR3 is 14 residues long. CDR3 nucleotides: TGCGCCAGCAGCTTGAATACAGGTGGGGCTGAAGCTTTCTTT. Its protein product is CASSLNTGGAEAFF.

The chain carries TRBV10-3 and TRBJ2-3, with 8 bases aligning to TRBD2. This CDR3 has 16 residues. The ends lost 0 bases at V and 3 bases at J; junction bases unmatched: 5. Germline CDR1 is ENHRY and CDR2 is SYGVKD. The CDR3 loop is CAISESKGTRTDTQYF. CDR3 nucleotide sequence: TGTGCCATCAGTGAGTCGAAGGGGACTAGGACAGATACGCAGTATTTT.

The chain joins TRBV5-1 to TRBJ2-2; the D gene is possibly TRBD2 (7 bases). Germline CDR1 SGHRS, CDR2 YFSETQ. V lost 4 bases to trimming and J lost 5 bases, with 9 bases between them. The CDR3 loop spans 13 amino acids. CDR3 in DNA: TGCGCCAGCAGCGAGGGGGGGACCGGGGAGCTGTTTTTT. This translates into CASSEGGTGELFF.

CDR3 loop: CASSLATSGGSGELFF. CDR3 in DNA: TGTGCCAGCAGTTTAGCGACTAGCGGGGGCTCCGGGGAGCTGTTTTTT. The genes are TRBV27 and TRBJ2-2; TRBD2 matches 12 bases. Germline V CDR1 and CDR2: MNHEY, SMNVEV (reference sequence). There are 16 residues in the CDR3. The V gene end was trimmed by 2 bases and the J gene end by 6 bases; junction bases not matched to a gene: 4.

The CDR3, as DNA: TGTGCCAGTAGTATACTAGCGGGGTATTCCGGGGAGCTGTTTTTT. This translates into CASSILAGYSGELFF. J is TRBJ2-2 and V is TRBV19; TRBD2 matches at 9 bases. The CDR3 consists of 15 residues. The V gene end was trimmed by 2 bases and the J gene end by 6 bases; junction bases not matched to a gene: 4. Germline assignment: CDR1 LNHDA and CDR2 SQIVND (reference sequence).

The rearrangement links TRBV6-6 to TRBJ1-6; D not certain. The CDR3 consists of 14 residues. V dropped 6 bases and J dropped 2 bases, with 8 bases sitting between them. Germline assignment: CDR1 MNHNY and CDR2 SVGAGI (reference sequence). The DNA of the CDR3 is TGTGCCAGCAGCCCCAGCGCCTATAATTCACCCCTCCACTTT. Its translation is CASSPSAYNSPLHF.

The chain links TRBV9 to TRBJ1-2, with D unclear. V lost 6 bases, J lost 5 bases, and 11 bases lay in between. Germline-derived CDR1 and CDR2 are SGDLS and YYNGEE. This CDR3 spans 12 amino acids. CDR3: CASTTGSYGYTF. DNA of the CDR3: TGTGCCAGCACCACCGGGTCGTATGGCTACACCTTC.

V gene TRBV19 combines with J gene TRBJ1-2; 7 nucleotides align to TRBD1. CDR1 LNHDA and CDR2 SQIVND come from the germline V gene (reference sequence). This CDR3 region has 15 residues. Germline trimming cut 7 bases from V and 4 bases from J; bases unmatched to any gene: 12. Here the CDR3 reads CASKPLTGNAYGYTF. The DNA of the CDR3 is TGTGCCAGTAAGCCACTGACAGGGAACGCCTATGGCTACACCTTC.